One T cell receptor (beta chain) is described in this entry. The antigen is unknown. Sample time point: cycle 4 day 1 (C4D1), after around six weeks of nivolumab. Every patient experienced relapse after autologous stem cell transplantation, and brentuximab vedotin exposure varied. This sample was included in a study of PD-1 blockade in classical Hodgkin lymphoma. Study-level results: Patients excluded were those beginning nivolumab under 1 year after ASCT. Partial responders and progressors had significantly lower baseline TCR diversity. Before treatment, TCR diversity in newly diagnosed patients was reportedly lower than in healthy donors.

The CDR3 runs 14 residues. V lost 4 bases to trimming and J lost 3 bases, with 11 bases between them. Germline V CDR1 and CDR2: SGDLS, YYNGEE. The assay was immunoSEQ multiplex PCR, and TCRdb's table has in-frame clones only and misses some. The sample lists around 25,000 clones; 55% to 85% were seen once. The sequence derives from a human donor with classical Hodgkin lymphoma. The rearrangement uses TRBV9 and TRBJ1-3; D might be TRBD1 (5 bases). This sample comprised peripheral blood mononuclear cells (PBMCs), obtained before the fourth cycle of nivolumab. CDR3: CASSWGGIGNTIYF. In DNA, the CDR3 is TGTGCCAGCAGCTGGGGGGGTATTGGAAACACCATATATTTT.